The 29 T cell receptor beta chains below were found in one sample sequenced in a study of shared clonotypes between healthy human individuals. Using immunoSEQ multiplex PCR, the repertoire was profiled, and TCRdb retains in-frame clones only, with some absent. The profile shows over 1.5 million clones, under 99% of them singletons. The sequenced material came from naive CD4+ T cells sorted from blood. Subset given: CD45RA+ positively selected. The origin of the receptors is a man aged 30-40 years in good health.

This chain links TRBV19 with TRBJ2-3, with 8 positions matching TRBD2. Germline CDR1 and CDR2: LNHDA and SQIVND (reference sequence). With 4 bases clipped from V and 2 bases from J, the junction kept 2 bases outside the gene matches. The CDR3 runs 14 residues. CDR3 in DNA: TGTGCCAGTAGTAATAGCGGGGACACAGATACGCAGTATTTT. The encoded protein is CASSNSGDTDTQYF. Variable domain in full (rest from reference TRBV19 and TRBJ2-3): DGGITQSPKYLFRKEGQNVTLSCEQNLNHDAMYWYRQDPGQGLRLIYYSQIVNDFQKGDIAEGYSVSREKKESFPLTVTSAQKNPTAFYLCASSNSGDTDTQYFGPGTRLTVL.

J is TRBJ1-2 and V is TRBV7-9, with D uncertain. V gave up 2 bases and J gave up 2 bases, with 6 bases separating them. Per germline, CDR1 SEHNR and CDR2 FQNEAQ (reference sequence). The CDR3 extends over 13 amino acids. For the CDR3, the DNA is TGTGCCAGCAGCTTACCCGGGAACTATGGCTACACCTTC. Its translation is CASSLPGNYGYTF. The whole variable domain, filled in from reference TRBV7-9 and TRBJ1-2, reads DTGVSQNPRHKITKRGQNVTFRCDPISEHNRLYWYRQTLGQGPEFLTYFQNEAQLEKSRLLSDRFSAERPKGSFSTLEIQRTEQGDSAMYLCASSLPGNYGYTFGSGTRLTVV.

The CDR3 spells CSVERVLGDTNTEAFF. CDR3 sequence (DNA): TGCAGCGTTGAAAGGGTCCTAGGGGACACCAACACTGAAGCTTTCTTT. The chain is built from TRBV29-1 and TRBJ1-1; possible D gene TRBD1, 6 bases. Per germline, CDR1 SQVTM and CDR2 ANQGSEA. This CDR3 comprises 16 residues. With 2 bases removed from V and 2 bases from J, the gap between germline ends came to 18 bases. The full variable domain, rest sourced from reference TRBV29-1 and TRBJ1-1, is SAVISQKPSRDICQRGTSLTIQCQVDSQVTMMFWYRQQPGQSLTLIATANQGSEATYESGFVIDKFPISRPNLTFSTLTVSNMSPEDSSIYLCSVERVLGDTNTEAFFGQGTRLTVV.

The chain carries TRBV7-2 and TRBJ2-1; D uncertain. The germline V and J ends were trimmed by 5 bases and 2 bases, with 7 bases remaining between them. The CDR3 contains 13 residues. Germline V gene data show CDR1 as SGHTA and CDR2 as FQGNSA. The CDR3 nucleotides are TGTGCCAGCAGCCCCCGCACCTACAATGAGCAGTTCTTC. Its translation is CASSPRTYNEQFF.

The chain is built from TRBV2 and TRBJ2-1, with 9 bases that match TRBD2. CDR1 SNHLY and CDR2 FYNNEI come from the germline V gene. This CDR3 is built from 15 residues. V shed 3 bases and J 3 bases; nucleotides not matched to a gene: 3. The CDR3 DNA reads TGTGCCAGCAGTGAGGTTAGCGGGAGCTACAATGAGCAGTTCTTC. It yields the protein CASSEVSGSYNEQFF.

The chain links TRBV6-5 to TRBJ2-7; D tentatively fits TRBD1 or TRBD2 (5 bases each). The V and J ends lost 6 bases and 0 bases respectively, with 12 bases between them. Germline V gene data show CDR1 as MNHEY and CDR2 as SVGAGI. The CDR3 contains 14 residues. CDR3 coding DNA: TGTGCCAGCAGCTCGGTGGGGGTCTCCTACGAGCAGTACTTC. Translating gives CASSSVGVSYEQYF.

CDR3 bases: TGTGCCAGCAGTCTAGCGGGAGGATCTAGCACAGATACGCAGTATTTT. As protein: CASSLAGGSSTDTQYF. The J gene is TRBJ2-3, the V gene TRBV6-4; TRBD2 aligns across 11 bases. The CDR3 has 16 residues. Looked up from germline, CDR1 is MRHNA and CDR2 is SNTAGT. V shed 5 bases and J 0 bases; nucleotides not matched to a gene: 4.

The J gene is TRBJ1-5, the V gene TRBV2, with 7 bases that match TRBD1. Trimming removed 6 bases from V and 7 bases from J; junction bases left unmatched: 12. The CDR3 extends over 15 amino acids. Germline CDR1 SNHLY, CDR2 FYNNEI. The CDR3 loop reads CASSPRAGGGQPQHF. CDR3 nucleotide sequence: TGTGCCAGCAGCCCAAGGGCAGGGGGAGGGCAGCCCCAGCATTTT.

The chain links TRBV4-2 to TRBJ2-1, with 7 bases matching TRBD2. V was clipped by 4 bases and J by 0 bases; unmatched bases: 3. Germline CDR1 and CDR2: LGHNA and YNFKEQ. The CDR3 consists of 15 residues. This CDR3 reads CASSLGLDSYNEQFF. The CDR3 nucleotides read TGTGCCAGCAGCCTAGGACTAGACTCCTACAATGAGCAGTTCTTC.

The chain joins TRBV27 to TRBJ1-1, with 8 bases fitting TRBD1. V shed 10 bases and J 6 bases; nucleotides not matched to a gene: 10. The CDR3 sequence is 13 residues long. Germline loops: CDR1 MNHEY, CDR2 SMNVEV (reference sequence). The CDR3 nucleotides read TGTGCCACATCTTACAGGGGGGTCGCTGAAGCTTTCTTT. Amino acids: CATSYRGVAEAFF.

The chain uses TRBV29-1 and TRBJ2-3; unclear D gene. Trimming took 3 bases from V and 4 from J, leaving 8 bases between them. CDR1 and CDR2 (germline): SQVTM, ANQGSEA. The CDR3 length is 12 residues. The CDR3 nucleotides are TGCAGCGTTGATTCAGGCCCAGATACGCAGTATTTT. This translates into CSVDSGPDTQYF.

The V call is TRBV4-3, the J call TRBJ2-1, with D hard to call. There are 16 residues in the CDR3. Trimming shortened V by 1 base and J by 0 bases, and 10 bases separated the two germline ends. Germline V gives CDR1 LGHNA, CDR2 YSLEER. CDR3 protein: CASSQVAVSSYNEQFF. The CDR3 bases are TGCGCCAGCAGCCAAGTTGCGGTTAGCTCCTACAATGAGCAGTTCTTC.

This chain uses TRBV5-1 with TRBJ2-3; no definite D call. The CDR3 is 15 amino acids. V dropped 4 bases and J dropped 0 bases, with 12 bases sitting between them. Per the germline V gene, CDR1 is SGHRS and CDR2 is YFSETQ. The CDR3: CASSTSAPSTDTQYF. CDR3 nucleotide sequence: TGCGCCAGCAGCACGTCAGCTCCCAGCACAGATACGCAGTATTTT. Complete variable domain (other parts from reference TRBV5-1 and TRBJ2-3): KAGVTQTPRYLIKTRGQQVTLSCSPISGHRSVSWYQQTPGQGLQFLFEYFSETQRNKGNFPGRFSGRQFSNSRSEMNVSTLELGDSALYLCASSTSAPSTDTQYFGPGTRLTVL.

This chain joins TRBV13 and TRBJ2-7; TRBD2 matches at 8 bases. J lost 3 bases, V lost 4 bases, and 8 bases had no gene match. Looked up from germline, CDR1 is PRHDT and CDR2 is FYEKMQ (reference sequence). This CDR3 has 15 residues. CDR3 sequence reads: CASSSGGARGYEQYF. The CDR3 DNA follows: TGTGCCAGCAGCTCCGGGGGGGCTAGGGGCTACGAGCAGTACTTC.

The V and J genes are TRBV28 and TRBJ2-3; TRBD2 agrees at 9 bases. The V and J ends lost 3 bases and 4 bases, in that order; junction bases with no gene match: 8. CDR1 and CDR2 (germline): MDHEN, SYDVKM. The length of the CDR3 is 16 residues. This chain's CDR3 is CASSFFAGGFSDTQYF. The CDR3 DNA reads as TGTGCCAGCAGTTTTTTTGCGGGAGGGTTTTCAGATACGCAGTATTTT. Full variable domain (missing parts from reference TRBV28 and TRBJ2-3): DVKVTQSSRYLVKRTGEKVFLECVQDMDHENMFWYRQDPGLGLRLIYFSYDVKMKEKGDIPEGYSVSREKKERFSLILESASTNQTSMYLCASSFFAGGFSDTQYFGPGTRLTVL.

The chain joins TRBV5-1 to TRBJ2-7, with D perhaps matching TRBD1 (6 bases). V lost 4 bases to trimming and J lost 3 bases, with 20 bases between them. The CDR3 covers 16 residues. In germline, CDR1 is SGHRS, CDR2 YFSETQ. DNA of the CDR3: TGCGCCAGCAGCACAATACAGGGTACGAAGGACTACGAGCAGTACTTC. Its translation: CASSTIQGTKDYEQYF.

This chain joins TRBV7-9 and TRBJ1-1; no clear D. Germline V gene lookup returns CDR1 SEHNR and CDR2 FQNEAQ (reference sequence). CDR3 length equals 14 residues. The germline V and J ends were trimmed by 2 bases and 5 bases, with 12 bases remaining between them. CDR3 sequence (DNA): TGTGCCAGCAGCTTATTTATTTCAGAAACTGAAGCTTTCTTT. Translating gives CASSLFISETEAFF.

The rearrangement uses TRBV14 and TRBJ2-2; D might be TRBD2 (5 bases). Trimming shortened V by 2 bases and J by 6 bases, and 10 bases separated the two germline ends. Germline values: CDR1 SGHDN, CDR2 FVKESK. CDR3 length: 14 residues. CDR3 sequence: CASSQTRPSGELFF. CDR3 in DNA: TGTGCCAGCAGCCAAACTAGACCCTCCGGGGAGCTGTTTTTT.

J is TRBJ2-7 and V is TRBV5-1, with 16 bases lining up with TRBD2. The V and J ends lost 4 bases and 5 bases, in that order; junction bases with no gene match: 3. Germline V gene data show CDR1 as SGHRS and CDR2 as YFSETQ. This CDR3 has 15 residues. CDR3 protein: CASSEGLAGGNEQYF. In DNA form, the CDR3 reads TGCGCCAGCAGCGAGGGACTAGCGGGAGGGAACGAGCAGTACTTC. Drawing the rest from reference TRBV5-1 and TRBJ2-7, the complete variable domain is KAGVTQTPRYLIKTRGQQVTLSCSPISGHRSVSWYQQTPGQGLQFLFEYFSETQRNKGNFPGRFSGRQFSNSRSEMNVSTLELGDSALYLCASSEGLAGGNEQYFGPGTRLTVT.

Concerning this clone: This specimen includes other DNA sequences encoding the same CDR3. Here the CDR3 DNA reads TGTGCCAGCAGCTTAAGGGGGTACGAGCAGTACTTC. Translated: CASSLRGYEQYF. This rearrangement joins TRBV5-6 to TRBJ2-7, with D possibly being TRBD1 (6 bases). From germline, CDR1 is SGHDT and CDR2 YYEEEE. The CDR3 has 12 residues. Trimming left V 2 bases short and J 4 bases short, with 7 bases between.

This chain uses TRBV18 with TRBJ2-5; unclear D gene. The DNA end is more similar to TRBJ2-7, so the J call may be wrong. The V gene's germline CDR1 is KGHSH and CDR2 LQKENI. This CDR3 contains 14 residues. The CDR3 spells CASSPAGAFYEQYF. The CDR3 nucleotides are TGTGCCAGCTCACCGGCAGGAGCATTCTACGAGCAGTACTTC.

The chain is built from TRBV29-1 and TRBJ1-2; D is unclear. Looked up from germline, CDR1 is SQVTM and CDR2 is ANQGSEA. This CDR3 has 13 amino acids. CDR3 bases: TGCATCACCGCCGCCAATATCGGCGGGGGCTACACCTTC. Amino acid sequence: CITAANIGGGYTF.

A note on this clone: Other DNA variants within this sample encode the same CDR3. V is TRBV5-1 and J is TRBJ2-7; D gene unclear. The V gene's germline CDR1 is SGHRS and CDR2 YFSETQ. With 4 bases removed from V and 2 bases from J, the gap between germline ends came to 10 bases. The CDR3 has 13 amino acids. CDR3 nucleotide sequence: TGCGCCAGCAGCCGAACTGACACCTACGAGCAGTACTTC. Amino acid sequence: CASSRTDTYEQYF.

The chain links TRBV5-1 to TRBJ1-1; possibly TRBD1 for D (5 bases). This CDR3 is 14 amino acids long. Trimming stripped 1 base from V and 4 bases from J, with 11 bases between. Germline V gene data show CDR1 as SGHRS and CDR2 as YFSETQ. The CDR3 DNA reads TGCGCCAGCAGCTTGACGGGGGTCGTCACTGAAGCTTTCTTT. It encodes CASSLTGVVTEAFF.

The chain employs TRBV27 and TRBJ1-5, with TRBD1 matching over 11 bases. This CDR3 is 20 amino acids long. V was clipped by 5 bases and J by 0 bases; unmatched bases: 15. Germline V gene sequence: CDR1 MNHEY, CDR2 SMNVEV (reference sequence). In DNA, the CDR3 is TGTGCCAGCAGTCTCATAGGACAGGGGGCTGACCCCGATAGCAATCAGCCCCAGCATTTT. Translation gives CASSLIGQGADPDSNQPQHF.

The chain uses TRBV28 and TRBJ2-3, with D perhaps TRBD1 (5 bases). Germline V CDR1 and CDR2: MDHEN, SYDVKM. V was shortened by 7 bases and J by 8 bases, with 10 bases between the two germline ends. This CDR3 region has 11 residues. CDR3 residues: CASNQGGTQYF. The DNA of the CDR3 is TGTGCCAGCAACCAGGGCGGTACGCAGTATTTT.

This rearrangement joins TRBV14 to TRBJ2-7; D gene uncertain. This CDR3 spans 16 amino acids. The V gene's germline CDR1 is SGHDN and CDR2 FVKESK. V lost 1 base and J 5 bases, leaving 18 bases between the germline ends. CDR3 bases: TGTGCCAGCAGCCAAGGGGTCATCCTCCGCGGCCACGAGCAGTACTTC. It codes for CASSQGVILRGHEQYF.

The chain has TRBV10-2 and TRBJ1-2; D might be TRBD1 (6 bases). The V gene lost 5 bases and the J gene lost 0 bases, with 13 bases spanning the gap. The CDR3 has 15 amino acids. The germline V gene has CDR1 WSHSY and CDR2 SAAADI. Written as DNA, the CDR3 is TGCGCCAGCAGTTTAACAGGGATGACTAACTATGGCTACACCTTC. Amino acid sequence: CASSLTGMTNYGYTF.

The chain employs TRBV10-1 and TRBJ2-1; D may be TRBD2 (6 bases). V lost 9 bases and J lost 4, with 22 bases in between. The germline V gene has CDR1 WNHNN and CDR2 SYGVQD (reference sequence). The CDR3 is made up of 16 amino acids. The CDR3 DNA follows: TGCGCCAGTTTTCCACAGAATAGCGGCCCGTACAATGAGCAGTTCTTC. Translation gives CASFPQNSGPYNEQFF.